This section outlines one TCR beta chain sequence together with its context. Its antigen remains unknown. The sample comes from a study of cytomegalovirus exposure and HLA in healthy donors. Germline assignment: CDR1 LNHDA and CDR2 SQIVND (reference sequence). The CDR3 consists of 14 residues. V lost 7 bases to trimming and J lost 1 base; unmatched junction nucleotides: 5. Study-level points and caveats: Researchers reported that three CMV-associated chains were confirmed in vitro as CMV antigen-specific. Subsequent analysis found a tendency for first-cohort TCR clusters to co-occur within the 120 or so validation repertoires. Most TCRs appeared rarely, but some public TCRs recurred in many donors.

A roughly 120-subject validation cohort, separate from the approximately 720-subject first cohort, supplied the donors. Using immunoSEQ multiplex PCR, the repertoire was profiled, and TCRdb retains in-frame clones only, with some absent. This sample has some 68,000 clones, with roughly 96% found just once. This sequence joins TRBV19 and TRBJ2-7, with 9 positions matching TRBD1. The sample consisted of PBMCs. This sequence was found in a man aged 18 to 29 in good health and CMV-seronegative. CDR3 region: CASKSTGGSYEQYF. CDR3 nucleotides: TGTGCCAGTAAATCGACAGGGGGGTCCTACGAGCAGTACTTC. Full variable domain (outside the CDR3, taken from reference TRBV19 and TRBJ2-7): DGGITQSPKYLFRKEGQNVTLSCEQNLNHDAMYWYRQDPGQGLRLIYYSQIVNDFQKGDIAEGYSVSREKKESFPLTVTSAQKNPTAFYLCASKSTGGSYEQYFGPGTRLTVT.